The TCR beta chain under discussion was sequenced for a study of cytomegalovirus exposure and HLA in healthy donors. With 60 Vbeta and 13 Jbeta primers, the PCR was carried out. Here immunoSEQ multiplex PCR was the method, and the copy in TCRdb shows in-frame clones only, minus some. The sample yields more than 85,000 clones, 60% to 80% seen once. The CDR3 runs to 13 residues. V lost 7 bases, J lost 9 bases, and 16 bases lay in between. The germline CDR1 and CDR2 sequences are MDHEN and SYDVKM. Points from the study as a whole: TCR beta sequences reportedly predicted most subjects' HLA-A and HLA-B alleles accurately. Several top significant clusters appeared, in a later analysis, to be linked to common viral pathogens.

To note about this clone: As yet, its antigen is unknown.

The TCR was taken from a man aged 25-45 years in good health and CMV-seronegative. This sequence joins TRBV28 and TRBJ2-1, with D unclear. The sequenced material came from PBMCs. CDR3 sequence: CASIRTRRSEQFF. The DNA of the CDR3 is TGTGCCAGCATCCGAACTCGACGGAGTGAGCAGTTCTTC.